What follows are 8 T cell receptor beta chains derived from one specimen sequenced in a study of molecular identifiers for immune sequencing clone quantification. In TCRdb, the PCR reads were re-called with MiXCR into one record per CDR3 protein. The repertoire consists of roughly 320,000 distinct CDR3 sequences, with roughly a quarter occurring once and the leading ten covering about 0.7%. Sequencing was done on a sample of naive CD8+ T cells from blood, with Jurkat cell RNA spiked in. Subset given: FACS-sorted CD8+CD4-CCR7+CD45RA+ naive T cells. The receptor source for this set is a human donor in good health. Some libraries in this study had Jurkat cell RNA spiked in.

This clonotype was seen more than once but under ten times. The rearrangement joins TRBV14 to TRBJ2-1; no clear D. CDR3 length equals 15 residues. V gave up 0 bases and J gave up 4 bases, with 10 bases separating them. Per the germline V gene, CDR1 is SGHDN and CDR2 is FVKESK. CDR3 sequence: CASSQDFGKYNEQFF. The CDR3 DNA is TGTGCCAGCAGCCAAGATTTCGGCAAATACAATGAGCAGTTCTTC.

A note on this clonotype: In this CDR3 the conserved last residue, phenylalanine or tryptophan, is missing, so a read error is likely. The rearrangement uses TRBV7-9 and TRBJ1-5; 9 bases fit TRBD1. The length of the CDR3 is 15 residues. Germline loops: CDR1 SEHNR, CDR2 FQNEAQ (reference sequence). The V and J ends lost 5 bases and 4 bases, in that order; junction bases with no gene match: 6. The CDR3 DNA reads TGTGCCAGCAGCCCCACCGGGACAGGGAATCAGCCCCAGCATTGT. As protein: CASSPTGTGNQPQHC.

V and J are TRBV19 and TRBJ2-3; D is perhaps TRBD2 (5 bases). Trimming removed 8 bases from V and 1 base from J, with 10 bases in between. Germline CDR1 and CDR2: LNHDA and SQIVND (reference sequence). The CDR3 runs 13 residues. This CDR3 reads CASGLAGTDTQYF. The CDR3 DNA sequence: TGTGCCAGTGGTCTAGCCGGCACAGATACGCAGTATTTT.

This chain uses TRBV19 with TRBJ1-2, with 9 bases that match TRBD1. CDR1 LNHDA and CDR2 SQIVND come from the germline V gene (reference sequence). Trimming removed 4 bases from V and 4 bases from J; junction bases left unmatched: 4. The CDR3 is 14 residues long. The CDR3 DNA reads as TGTGCCAGTAGTACCGGACAGGGGAGCTATGGCTACACCTTC. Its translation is CASSTGQGSYGYTF. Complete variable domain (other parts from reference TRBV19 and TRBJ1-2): DGGITQSPKYLFRKEGQNVTLSCEQNLNHDAMYWYRQDPGQGLRLIYYSQIVNDFQKGDIAEGYSVSREKKESFPLTVTSAQKNPTAFYLCASSTGQGSYGYTFGSGTRLTVV.

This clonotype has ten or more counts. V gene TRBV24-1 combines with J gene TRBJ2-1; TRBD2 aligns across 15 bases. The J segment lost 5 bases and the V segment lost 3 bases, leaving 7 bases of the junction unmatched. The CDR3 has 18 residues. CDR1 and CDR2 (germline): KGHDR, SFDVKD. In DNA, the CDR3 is TGTGCCACCAGTGATAAGGGACTAGCGGGGGGCTGGGACAATGAGCAGTTCTTC. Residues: CATSDKGLAGGWDNEQFF.

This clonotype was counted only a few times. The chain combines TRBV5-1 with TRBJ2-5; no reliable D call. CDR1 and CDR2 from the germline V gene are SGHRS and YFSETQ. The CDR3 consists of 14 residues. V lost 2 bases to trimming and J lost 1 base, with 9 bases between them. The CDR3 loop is CASSFPNSQETQYF. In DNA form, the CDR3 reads TGCGCCAGCAGCTTTCCAAATAGCCAAGAGACCCAGTACTTC.

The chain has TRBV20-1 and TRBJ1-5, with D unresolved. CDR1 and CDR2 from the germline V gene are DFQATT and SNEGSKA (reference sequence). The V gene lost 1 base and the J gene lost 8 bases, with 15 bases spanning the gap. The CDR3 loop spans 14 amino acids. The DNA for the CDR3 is TGCAGTGCTAGAGTGACTACGACGGCAGAGCCCCAGCATTTT. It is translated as CSARVTTTAEPQHF.

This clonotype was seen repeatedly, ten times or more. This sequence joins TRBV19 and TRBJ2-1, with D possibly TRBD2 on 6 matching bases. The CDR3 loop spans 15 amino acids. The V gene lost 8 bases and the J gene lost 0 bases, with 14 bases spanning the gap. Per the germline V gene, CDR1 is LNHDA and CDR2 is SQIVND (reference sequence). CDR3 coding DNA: TGTGCCAGTGCCCCTAGCGCCAGCTCCTACAATGAGCAGTTCTTC. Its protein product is CASAPSASSYNEQFF.